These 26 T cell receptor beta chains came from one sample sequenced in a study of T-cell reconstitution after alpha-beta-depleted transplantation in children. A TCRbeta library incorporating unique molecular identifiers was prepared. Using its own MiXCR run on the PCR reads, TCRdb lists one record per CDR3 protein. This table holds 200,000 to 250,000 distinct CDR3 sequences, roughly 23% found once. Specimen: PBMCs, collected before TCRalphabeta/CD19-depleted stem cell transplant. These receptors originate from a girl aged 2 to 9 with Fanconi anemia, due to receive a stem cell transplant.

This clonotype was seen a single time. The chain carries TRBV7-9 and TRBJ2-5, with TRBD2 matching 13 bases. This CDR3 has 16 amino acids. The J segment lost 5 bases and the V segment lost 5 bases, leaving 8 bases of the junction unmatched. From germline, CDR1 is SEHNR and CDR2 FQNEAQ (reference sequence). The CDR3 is CASSPITSGRAETQYF. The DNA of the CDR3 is TGTGCCAGCAGCCCGATTACTAGCGGGAGGGCCGAGACCCAGTACTTC.

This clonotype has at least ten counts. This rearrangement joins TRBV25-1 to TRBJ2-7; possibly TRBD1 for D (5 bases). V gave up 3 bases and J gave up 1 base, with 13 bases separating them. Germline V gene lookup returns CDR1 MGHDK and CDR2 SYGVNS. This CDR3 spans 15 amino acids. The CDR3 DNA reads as TGTGCCAGCAGTGAGTCGTTTGCAGGGTCCTACGAGCAGTACTTC. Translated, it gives CASSESFAGSYEQYF.

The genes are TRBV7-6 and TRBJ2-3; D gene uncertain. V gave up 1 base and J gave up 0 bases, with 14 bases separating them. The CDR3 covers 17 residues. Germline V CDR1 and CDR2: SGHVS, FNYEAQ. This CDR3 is CASSLEFKATSTDTQYF. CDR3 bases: TGTGCCAGCAGCTTAGAGTTTAAAGCGACAAGCACAGATACGCAGTATTTT. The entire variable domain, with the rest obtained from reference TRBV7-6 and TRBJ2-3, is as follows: GAGVSQSPRYKVTKRGQDVALRCDPISGHVSLYWYRQALGQGPEFLTYFNYEAQQDKSGLPNDRFSAERPEGSISTLTIQRTEQRDSAMYRCASSLEFKATSTDTQYFGPGTRLTVL.

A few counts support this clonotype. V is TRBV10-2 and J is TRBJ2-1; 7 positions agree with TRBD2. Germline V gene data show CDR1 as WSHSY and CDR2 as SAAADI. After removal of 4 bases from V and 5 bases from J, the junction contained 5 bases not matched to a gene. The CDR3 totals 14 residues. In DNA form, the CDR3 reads TGCGCCAGCAGTGCGGCTAGCGGAAACAATGAGCAGTTCTTC. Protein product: CASSAASGNNEQFF.

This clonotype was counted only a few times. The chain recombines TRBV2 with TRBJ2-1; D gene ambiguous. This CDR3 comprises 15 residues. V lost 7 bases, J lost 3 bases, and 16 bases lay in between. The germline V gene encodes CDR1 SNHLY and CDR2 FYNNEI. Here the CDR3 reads CASIAVRWIYNEQFF. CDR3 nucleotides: TGTGCCAGCATCGCGGTTCGGTGGATCTACAATGAGCAGTTCTTC. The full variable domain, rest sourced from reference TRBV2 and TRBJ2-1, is EPEVTQTPSHQVTQMGQEVILRCVPISNHLYFYWYRQILGQKVEFLVSFYNNEISEKSEIFDDQFSVERPDGSNFTLKIRSTKLEDSAMYFCASIAVRWIYNEQFFGPGTRLTVL.

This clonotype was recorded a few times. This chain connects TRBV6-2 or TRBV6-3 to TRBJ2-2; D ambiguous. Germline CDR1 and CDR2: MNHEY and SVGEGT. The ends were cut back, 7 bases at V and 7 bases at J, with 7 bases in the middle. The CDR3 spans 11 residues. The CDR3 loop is CASTAFGELFF. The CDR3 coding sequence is TGTGCCAGCACCGCATTCGGGGAGCTGTTTTTT.

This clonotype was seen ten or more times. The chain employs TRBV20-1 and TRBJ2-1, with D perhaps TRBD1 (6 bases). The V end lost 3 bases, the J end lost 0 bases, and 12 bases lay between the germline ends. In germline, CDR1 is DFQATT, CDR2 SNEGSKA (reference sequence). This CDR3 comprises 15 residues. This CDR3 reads CSARDSRFSYNEQFF. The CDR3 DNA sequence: TGCAGTGCTAGGGACAGTCGGTTCTCCTACAATGAGCAGTTCTTC.

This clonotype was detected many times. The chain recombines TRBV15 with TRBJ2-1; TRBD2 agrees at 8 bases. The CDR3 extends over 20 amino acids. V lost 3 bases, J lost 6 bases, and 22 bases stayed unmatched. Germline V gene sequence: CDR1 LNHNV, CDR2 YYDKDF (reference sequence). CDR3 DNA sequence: TGTGCCACCAGCAGGGTACCCGGGACTAGTAGGTCATCCGGCGGCAATGAGCAGTTCTTC. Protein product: CATSRVPGTSRSSGGNEQFF.

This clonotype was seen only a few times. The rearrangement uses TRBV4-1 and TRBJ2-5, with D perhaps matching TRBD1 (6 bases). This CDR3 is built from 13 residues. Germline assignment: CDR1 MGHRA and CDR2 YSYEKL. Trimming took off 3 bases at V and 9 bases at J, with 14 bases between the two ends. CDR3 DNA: TGCGCCAGCAGCCAGACAGGACCTGGTGCCCAGTACTTC. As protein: CASSQTGPGAQYF.

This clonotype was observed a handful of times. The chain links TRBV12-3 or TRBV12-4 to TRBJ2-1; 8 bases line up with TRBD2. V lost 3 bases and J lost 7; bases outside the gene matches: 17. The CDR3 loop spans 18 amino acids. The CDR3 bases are TGTGCCAGCAGTTTGGCCAGCGGGAGCGCTCTTATAGGTAATGAGCAGTTCTTC. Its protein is CASSLASGSALIGNEQFF.

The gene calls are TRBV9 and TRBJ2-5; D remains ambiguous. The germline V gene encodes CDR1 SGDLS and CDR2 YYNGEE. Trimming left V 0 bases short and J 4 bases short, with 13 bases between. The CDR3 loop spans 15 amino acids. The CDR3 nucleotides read TGTGCCAGCAGCGTAGAAAAGGTACCATCAGAGACCCAGTACTTC. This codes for CASSVEKVPSETQYF.

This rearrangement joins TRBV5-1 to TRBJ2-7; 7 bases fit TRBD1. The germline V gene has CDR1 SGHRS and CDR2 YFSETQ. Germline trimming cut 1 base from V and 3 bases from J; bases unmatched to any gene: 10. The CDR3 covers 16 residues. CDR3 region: CASSLRVRDSGYEQYF. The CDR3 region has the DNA TGCGCCAGCAGCTTGAGGGTCCGGGACAGCGGCTACGAGCAGTACTTC. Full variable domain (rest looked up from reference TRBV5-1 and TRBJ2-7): KAGVTQTPRYLIKTRGQQVTLSCSPISGHRSVSWYQQTPGQGLQFLFEYFSETQRNKGNFPGRFSGRQFSNSRSEMNVSTLELGDSALYLCASSLRVRDSGYEQYFGPGTRLTVT.

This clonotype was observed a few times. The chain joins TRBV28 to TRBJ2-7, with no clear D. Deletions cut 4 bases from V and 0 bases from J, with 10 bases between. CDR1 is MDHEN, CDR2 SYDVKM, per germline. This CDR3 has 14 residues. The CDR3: CASSSRLISYEQYF. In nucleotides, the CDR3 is TGTGCCAGCAGTTCCCGACTTATCTCCTACGAGCAGTACTTC.

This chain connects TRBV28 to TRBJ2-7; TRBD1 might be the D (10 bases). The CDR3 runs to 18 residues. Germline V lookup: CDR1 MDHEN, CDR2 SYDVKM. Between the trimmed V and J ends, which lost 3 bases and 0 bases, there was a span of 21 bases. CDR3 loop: CASSLRGGQGPLSYEQYF. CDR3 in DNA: TGTGCCAGCAGTTTGCGGGGGGGACAGGGGCCTCTCTCCTACGAGCAGTACTTC.

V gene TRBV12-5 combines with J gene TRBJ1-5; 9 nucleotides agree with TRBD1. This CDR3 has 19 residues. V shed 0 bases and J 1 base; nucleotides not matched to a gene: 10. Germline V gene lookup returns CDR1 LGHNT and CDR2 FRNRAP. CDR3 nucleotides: TGTGCTAGTGGTTTGGTACATTGGTGGGACAGGGTAAGCAATCAGCCCCAGCATTTT. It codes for CASGLVHWWDRVSNQPQHF. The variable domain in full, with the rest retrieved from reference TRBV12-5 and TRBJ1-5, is DARVTQTPRHKVTEMGQEVTMRCQPILGHNTVFWYRQTMMQGLELLAYFRNRAPLDDSGMPKDRFSAEMPDATLATLKIQPSEPRDSAVYFCASGLVHWWDRVSNQPQHFGDGTRLSIL.

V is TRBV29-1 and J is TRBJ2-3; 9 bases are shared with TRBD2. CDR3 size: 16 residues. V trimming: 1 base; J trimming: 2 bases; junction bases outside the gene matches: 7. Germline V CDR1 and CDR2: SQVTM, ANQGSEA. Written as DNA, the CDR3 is TGCAGCGTTGAAGGTCGAGCGGGGGGCCCCACAGATACGCAGTATTTT. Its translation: CSVEGRAGGPTDTQYF.

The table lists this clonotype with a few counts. The CDR3 is CASSVVPGTSTSTDTQYF. DNA for the CDR3: TGTGCCAGCAGCGTAGTCCCCGGGACCTCTACTAGCACAGATACGCAGTATTTT. The V and J genes are TRBV9 and TRBJ2-3; D tentatively fits TRBD1 or TRBD2 (5 bases each). CDR1 SGDLS and CDR2 YYNGEE come from the germline V gene. V gave up 0 bases and J gave up 0 bases, with 17 bases separating them. The CDR3 spans 18 residues.

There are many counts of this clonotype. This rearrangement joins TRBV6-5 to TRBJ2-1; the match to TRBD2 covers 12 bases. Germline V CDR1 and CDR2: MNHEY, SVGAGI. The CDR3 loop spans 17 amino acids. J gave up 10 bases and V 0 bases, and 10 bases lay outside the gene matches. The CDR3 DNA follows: TGTGCCAGCAGTTACTCGGCTAGCGGGAGGGCTTCAGGAGAGCAGTTCTTC. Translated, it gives CASSYSASGRASGEQFF.

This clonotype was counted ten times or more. The CDR3 bases are TGTGCCATCAGTGAGGCCGGGACACACTACGAGCAGTACTTC. The encoded protein is CAISEAGTHYEQYF. The chain is built from TRBV10-3 and TRBJ2-7; a possible D gene is TRBD1 (6 bases). CDR1 is ENHRY, CDR2 SYGVKD, per germline. The length of the CDR3 is 14 residues. The V gene lost 2 bases and the J gene lost 3 bases, with 11 bases spanning the gap.

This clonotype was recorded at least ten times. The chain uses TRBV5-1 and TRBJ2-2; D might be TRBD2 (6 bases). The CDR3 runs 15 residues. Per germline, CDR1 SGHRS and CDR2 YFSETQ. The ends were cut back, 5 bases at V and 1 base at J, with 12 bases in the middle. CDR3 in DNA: TGCGCCAGCAGTGACCCGGGGGAGAACACCGGGGAGCTGTTTTTT. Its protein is CASSDPGENTGELFF.

CDR3 bases: TGTGCCATCAGGAGCAACGAGGGGCTCAGAGCAGATACGCAGTATTTT. This translates into CAIRSNEGLRADTQYF. This rearrangement joins TRBV10-3 to TRBJ2-3; D is tentatively TRBD1 or TRBD2 (5 bases each). The germline V gene has CDR1 ENHRY and CDR2 SYGVKD. The CDR3 sequence is 16 residues long. V lost 6 bases and J 4 bases, leaving 20 bases between the germline ends.

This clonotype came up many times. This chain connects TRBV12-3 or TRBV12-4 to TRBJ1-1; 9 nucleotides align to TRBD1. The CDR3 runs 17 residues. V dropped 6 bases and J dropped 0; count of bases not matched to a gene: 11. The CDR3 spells CASSLVTGGWMNTEAFF. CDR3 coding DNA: TGTGCCAGCAGCCTCGTCACAGGGGGCTGGATGAACACTGAAGCTTTCTTT.

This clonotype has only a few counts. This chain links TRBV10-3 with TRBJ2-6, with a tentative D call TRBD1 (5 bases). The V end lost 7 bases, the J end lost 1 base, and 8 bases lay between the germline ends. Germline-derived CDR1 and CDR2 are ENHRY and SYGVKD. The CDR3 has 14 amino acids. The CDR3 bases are TGTGCCATCACAAGGGGATCTGGGGCCAACGTCCTGACTTTC. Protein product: CAITRGSGANVLTF.

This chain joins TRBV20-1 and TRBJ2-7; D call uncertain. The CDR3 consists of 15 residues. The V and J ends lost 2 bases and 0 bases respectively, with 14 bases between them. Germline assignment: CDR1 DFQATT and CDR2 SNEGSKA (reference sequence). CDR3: CSARYPPEDSYEQYF. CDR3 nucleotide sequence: TGCAGTGCTAGATATCCCCCAGAGGACTCCTACGAGCAGTACTTC.

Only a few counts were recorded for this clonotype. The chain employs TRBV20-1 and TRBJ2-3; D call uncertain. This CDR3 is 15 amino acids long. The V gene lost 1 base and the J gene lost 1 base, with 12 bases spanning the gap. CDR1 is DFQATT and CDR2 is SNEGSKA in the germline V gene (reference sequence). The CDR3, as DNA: TGCAGTGCTAGAGGAGATAGCAAGGGCACAGATACGCAGTATTTT. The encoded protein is CSARGDSKGTDTQYF.

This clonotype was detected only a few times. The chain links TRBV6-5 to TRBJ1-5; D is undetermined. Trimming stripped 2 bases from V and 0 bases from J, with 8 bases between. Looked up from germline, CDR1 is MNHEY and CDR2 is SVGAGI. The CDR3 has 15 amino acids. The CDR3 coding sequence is TGTGCCAGCAGTTACGCATGGGGTAGCAATCAGCCCCAGCATTTT. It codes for CASSYAWGSNQPQHF.